This T cell receptor beta chain is drawn from a study of vaccination effects on CD4 cells after COVID-19. CDR3 length: 16 residues. Germline V gives CDR1 LGHNA, CDR2 YNFKEQ. Trimming cost V 5 bases and J 1 base; bases outside gene matches: 5. Antigen-specific CD4+ T cells expanded by the ViraFEST assay with viral peptide pools were then sequenced. A roughly 11-day culture period preceded the isolation of CD4+ T cells. Two-dose BNT162b2 or mRNA-1273 vaccination was given to participants. Nobody among the vaccine recipients had prior SARS-CoV-2 infection (nucleocapsid antibodies were negative). The researchers cultured 1.5 million to 2.5 million PBMC per well with roughly 11 IU/ml IL-2 and 8 to 10 ug/ml peptides. This clone was detected only once. Its antigen is still unknown. Generated by immunoSEQ multiplex PCR, the TCRdb table keeps only in-frame clones and is missing some. Among about 48,000 clones listed, 74% were seen once.

The source material was CD4+ T cells from PBMCs cultured with HCoV-OC43 spike peptides, sampled after COVID-19 vaccination. The subset denotes: HCoV-OC43 spike overlapping peptide pool stimulation. This TCR was recovered from a human donor who received a COVID-19 vaccine. The chain employs TRBV4-2 and TRBJ2-3, with 11 positions matching TRBD2. DNA for the CDR3: TGTGCCAGCAGCAAGAAGACTAGCGGGGGCACAGATACGCAGTATTTT. This translates into CASSKKTSGGTDTQYF.